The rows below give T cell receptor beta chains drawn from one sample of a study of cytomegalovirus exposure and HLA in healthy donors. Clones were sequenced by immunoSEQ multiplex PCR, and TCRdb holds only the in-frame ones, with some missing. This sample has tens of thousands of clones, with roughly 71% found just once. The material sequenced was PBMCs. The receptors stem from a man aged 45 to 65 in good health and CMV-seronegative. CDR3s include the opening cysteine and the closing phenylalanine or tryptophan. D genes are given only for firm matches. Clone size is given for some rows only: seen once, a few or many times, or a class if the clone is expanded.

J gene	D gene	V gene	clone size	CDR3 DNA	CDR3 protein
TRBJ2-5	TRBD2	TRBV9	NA	TGTGCCAGCAGCGTAGGCGGGAGGGCCCGAGAGACCCAGTACTTC	CASSVGGRARETQYF
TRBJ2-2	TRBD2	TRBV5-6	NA	TGTGCCAGCAGCCCCGGGCTAGCGGGGCCCGGGGAGCTGTTTTTT	CASSPGLAGPGELFF
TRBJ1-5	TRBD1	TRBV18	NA	TGTGCCAGCTCACCACTTACAGGGGATCAGCCCCAGCATTTT	CASSPLTGDQPQHF
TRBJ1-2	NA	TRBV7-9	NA	TGTGCCAGCAGCTTAACGTGGACGGGGGAAGGTGGCTACACCTTC	CASSLTWTGEGGYTF
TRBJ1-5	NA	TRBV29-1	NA	TGCAGCGTGGAGGGAAGAAGCAATCAGCCCCAGCATTTT	CSVEGRSNQPQHF
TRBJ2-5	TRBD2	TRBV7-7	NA	TGTGCTAGCAGCTACGGGACTAGCGGGAGCGTGGAGACCCAGTACTTC	CASSYGTSGSVETQYF
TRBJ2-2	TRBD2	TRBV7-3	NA	TGTGCCAGCAGCTTACTCCCTAGCGGGAGAAACACCGGGGAGCTGTTTTTT	CASSLLPSGRNTGELFF
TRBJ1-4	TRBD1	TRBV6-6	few	TGTGCCAGCACAGCCGGGACAGGGGTTCTGTTTTTT	CASTAGTGVLFF
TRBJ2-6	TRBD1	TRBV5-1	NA	TGCGCCAGCAGCTTACAGGGGTCTGGGGCCAACGTCCTGACTTTC	CASSLQGSGANVLTF
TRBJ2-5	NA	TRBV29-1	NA	TGCAGCGTTGAGGGGGCGGAGGAGACCCAGTACTTC	CSVEGAEETQYF
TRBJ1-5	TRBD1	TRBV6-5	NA	TGTGCCAGCAGCCGGGGACAGTTTAGCAATCAGCCCCAGCATTTT	CASSRGQFSNQPQHF
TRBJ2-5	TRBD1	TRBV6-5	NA	TGTGCCAGCAGTTACTCCGTCAGGGACAGGGGGGAGACCCAGTACTTC	CASSYSVRDRGETQYF
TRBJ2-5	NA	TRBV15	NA	TGTGCCACCAGCAGGGATCCGGGAGCCCAAGAGACCCAGTACTTC	CATSRDPGAQETQYF
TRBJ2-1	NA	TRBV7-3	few	TGTGCCAGCAGCTACTCCGGGACACGGACGGGCAATGAGCAGTTCTTC	CASSYSGTRTGNEQFF
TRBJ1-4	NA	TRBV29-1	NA	TGCAGCGCCAAGACAGAATTAGAAAAACTGTTTTTT	CSAKTELEKLFF
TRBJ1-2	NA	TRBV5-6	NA	TGTGCCAGCAGCCCACCCCTAGGGCGTGGGAGCTATGGCTACACCTTC	CASSPPLGRGSYGYTF
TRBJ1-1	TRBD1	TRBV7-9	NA	TGTGCCAGCAGCAACAGGGGTCCGGGTGAAGCTTTCTTT	CASSNRGPGEAFF
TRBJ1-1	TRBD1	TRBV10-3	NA	TGTGCCATCAGCTCGACAGGGGACACTGAAGCTTTCTTT	CAISSTGDTEAFF
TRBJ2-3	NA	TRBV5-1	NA	TGCGCCAGCAGCTCCGGAATTAGCGGCACAGATACGCAGTATTTT	CASSSGISGTDTQYF
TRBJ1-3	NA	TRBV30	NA	TGTGCCTGGAGTGACAGGGCTTACTCTGGAAACACCATATATTTT	CAWSDRAYSGNTIYF
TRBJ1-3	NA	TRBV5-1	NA	TGCGCCAGCAGCTTGTTACCCCGGGGGTCTGGAAACACCATATATTTT	CASSLLPRGSGNTIYF
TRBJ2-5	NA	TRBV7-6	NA	TGTGCCAGCAGCTTTGGACATCTTTCAGAGACCCAGTACTTC	CASSFGHLSETQYF
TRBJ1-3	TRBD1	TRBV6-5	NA	TGTGCCAGCAGTCTGACAGGGGCCTCTGGAAACACCATATATTTT	CASSLTGASGNTIYF
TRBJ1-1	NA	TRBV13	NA	TGTGCCAGCAGCTTAGGAGGCCAGGGCCTTTCAGCTTTCTTT	CASSLGGQGLSAFF
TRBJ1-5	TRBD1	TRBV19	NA	TGTGCCAGTAGTATAGCCCGGGACAGGGGAGTTCAGCCCCAGCATTTT	CASSIARDRGVQPQHF
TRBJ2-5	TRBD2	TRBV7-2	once	TGTGCCAGCAGCAAGACTAGCGGATTGGGGGAGACCCAGTACTTC	CASSKTSGLGETQYF
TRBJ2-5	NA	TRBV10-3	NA	TGTGCCATCAGTGAGTCGGCAGATGTACAAGAGACCCAGTACTTC	CAISESADVQETQYF
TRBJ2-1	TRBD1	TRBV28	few	TGTGCCAGCAGCACCCCGGGACAGGGGACCAATGAGCAGTTCTTC	CASSTPGQGTNEQFF
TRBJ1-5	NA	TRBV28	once	TGTGCCAGCATCCCCGGCAGACTCCTCACAACCTATAGCAATCAGCCCCAGCATTTT	CASIPGRLLTTYSNQPQHF
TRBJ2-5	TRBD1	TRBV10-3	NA	TGTGCCATCCAGCCAGGGGGCCAAGAGACCCAGTACTTC	CAIQPGGQETQYF
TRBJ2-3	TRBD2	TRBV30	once	TGTGCCGGGACCGGGACTAGCGGGGCAGATACGCAGTATTTT	CAGTGTSGADTQYF
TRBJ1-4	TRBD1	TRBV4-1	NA	TGCGCCAGCAGCCAGCCGGGACAGGGAAACCATGAAAAACTGTTTTTT	CASSQPGQGNHEKLFF
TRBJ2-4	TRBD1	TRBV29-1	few	TGCAGCGTCCGGGGGACGGGACAGGGAGCCAAAAACATTCAGTACTTC	CSVRGTGQGAKNIQYF
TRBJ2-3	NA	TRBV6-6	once	TGTGCCCTCAGGTCCAGCGGGCCAAGCACAGATACGCAGTATTTT	CALRSSGPSTDTQYF
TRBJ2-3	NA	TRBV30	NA	TGTGCCTGGAGTGTACGGGGGTTGTCAGATACGCAGTATTTT	CAWSVRGLSDTQYF
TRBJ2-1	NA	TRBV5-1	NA	TGCGCCAGCAGCTTGGGTGGGCTAGCTCTATCCTACAATGAGCAGTTCTTC	CASSLGGLALSYNEQFF
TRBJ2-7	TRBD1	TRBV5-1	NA	TGCGCCAGCAGCCAACGGGACAGGGCCATCCCCTACGAGCAGTACTTC	CASSQRDRAIPYEQYF
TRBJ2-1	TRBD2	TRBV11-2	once	TGTGCCAGCAGCTCCCAACTAGCGGGAGGGGGGAATGAGCAGTTCTTC	CASSSQLAGGGNEQFF
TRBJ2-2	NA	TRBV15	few	TGTGCCACCAGCAGAGATCTGGTAGGGTCAGGGAGGACCGGGGAGCTGTTTTTT	CATSRDLVGSGRTGELFF
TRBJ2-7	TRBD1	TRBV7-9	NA	TGTGCCAGCAGCTCCAACAGGGGGTACGAGCAGTACTTC	CASSSNRGYEQYF
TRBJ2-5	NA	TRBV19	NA	TGTGCCAGTAGTTCCTTCAGGATTCAAGGGACCCAGTACTTC	CASSSFRIQGTQYF
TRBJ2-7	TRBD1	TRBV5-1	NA	TGCGCCAGCACGGGACAGGGCTACGAGCAGTACTTC	CASTGQGYEQYF
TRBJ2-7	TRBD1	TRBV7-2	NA	TGTGCCAGCAGCTTAGTCAGGGGGCTGTCCTACGAGCAGTACTTC	CASSLVRGLSYEQYF
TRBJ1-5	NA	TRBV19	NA	TGTGCCAGTAGTATAGTAGGCGGAGTAGCGCAGCCCCAGCATTTT	CASSIVGGVAQPQHF
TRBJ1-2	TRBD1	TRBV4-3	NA	TGCGCCAGCAGCCCCACCCCGGGACAGGGTACGGTTAGCTATGGCTACACCTTC	CASSPTPGQGTVSYGYTF
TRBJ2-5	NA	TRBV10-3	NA	TGTGCCATCAGTGACAGGGAGACCCAGTACTTC	CAISDRETQYF
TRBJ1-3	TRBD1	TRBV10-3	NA	TGTGCCATCAGCAGGGGACAGCTCTCTGGAAACACCATATATTTT	CAISRGQLSGNTIYF